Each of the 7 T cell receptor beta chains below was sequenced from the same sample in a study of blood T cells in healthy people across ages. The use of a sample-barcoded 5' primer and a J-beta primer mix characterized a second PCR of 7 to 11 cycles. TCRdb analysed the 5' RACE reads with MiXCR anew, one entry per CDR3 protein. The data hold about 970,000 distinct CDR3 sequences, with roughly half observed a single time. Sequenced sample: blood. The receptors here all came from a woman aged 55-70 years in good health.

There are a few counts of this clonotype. CDR3 coding DNA: TGTGCCAGCAGCTTAAGAGGGAGGCACGGGGATACGCAGTATTTT. The encoded protein is CASSLRGRHGDTQYF. This sequence joins TRBV7-6 and TRBJ2-3, with D tentatively TRBD2 (6 bases). The V gene's germline CDR1 is SGHVS and CDR2 FNYEAQ. The CDR3 spans 15 residues. Trimming removed 2 bases from V and 6 bases from J, with 15 bases in between.

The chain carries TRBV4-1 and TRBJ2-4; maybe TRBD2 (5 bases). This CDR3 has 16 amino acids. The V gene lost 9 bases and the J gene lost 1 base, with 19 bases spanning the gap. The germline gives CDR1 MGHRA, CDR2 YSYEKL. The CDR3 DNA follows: TGCGCCAGTTCCCGCCCGGGGATTGATGCCAAAAACATTCAGTACTTC. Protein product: CASSRPGIDAKNIQYF.

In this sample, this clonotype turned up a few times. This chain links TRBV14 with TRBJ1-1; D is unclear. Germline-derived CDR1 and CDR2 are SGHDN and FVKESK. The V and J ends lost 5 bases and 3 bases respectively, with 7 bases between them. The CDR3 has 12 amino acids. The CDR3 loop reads CASSRVYTEAFF. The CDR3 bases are TGTGCCAGCAGCAGGGTATACACTGAAGCTTTCTTT.

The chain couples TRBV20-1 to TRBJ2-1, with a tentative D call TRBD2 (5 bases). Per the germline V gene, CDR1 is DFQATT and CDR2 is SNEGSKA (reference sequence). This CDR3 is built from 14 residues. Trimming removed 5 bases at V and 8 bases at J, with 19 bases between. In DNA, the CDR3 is TGCAGTGCTCCTGTCTTTCCCCTGGGAGATGAGCAGTTCTTC. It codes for CSAPVFPLGDEQFF.

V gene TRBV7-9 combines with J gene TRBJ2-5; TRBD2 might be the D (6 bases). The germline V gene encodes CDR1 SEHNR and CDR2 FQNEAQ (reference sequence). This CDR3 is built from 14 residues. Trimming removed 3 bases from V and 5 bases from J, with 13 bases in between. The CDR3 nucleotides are TGTGCCAGCAGCTTGGGGACTCCGGGGGAGACCCAGTACTTC. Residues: CASSLGTPGETQYF.

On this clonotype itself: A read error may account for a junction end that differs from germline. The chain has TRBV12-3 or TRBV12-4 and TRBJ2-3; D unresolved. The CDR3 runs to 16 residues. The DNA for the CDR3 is TGTGCCAGCAGTTTACGAGCCAGAGGCGGCACAGATGCGCAGTATTTT. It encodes CASSLRARGGTDAQYF.

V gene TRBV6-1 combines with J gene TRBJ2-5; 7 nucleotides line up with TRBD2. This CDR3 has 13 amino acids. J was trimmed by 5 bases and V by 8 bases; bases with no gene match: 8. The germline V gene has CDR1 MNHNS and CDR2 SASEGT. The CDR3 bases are TGTGCCAGCCTTTCTAGCGGTAGGGAGACCCAGTACTTC. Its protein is CASLSSGRETQYF.